The present TCR beta chain was sequenced within a study of T-cell memory formation after mild COVID-19. Study as a whole: Among the donors, TCR clusters were largely specific to each donor. Study findings and constraints: Pre-infection memory showed some responding clones, and this suggested that cross-reactive memory joined.

In TCRdb, the 5' RACE reads were re-called with MiXCR into one record per CDR3 protein. This table holds some 86,000 distinct CDR3 sequences, 20% to 25% found once. This clonotype was seen more than once but under ten times. Its antigen remains unidentified. CDR3 length equals 17 residues. V lost 4 bases, J lost 1 base, and 9 bases stayed unmatched. The sequenced material came from PBMCs or a T cell subset sorted from them (not recorded which). The chain has TRBV12-3 or TRBV12-4 and TRBJ2-3; 9 bases fit TRBD2. The clonotype was recovered from a man aged 18 to 29 who had mild COVID-19 (a few samples of this study predate the infection). Cell type and time point are not known. CDR3 region: CASSSKSTSGRTDTQYF. The CDR3 coding sequence is TGTGCCAGCAGTTCCAAATCGACTAGCGGACGCACAGATACGCAGTATTTT.